The T cell receptor (beta chain) described here comes from a study of technical replicates of blood from several donors. Assay used: immunoSEQ multiplex PCR; TCRdb lists only in-frame clones, some missing. The data show 79,000 or so clones, over 75% seen once. This receptor was taken from a human donor in good health. Sequencing was carried out using T cells isolated from PBMCs.

This chain's CDR3 is CASSQVSARDNEQFF. The CDR3 region has the DNA TGTGCCAGCAGCCAAGTGTCCGCCAGGGACAATGAGCAGTTCTTC. The V and J genes are TRBV4-2 and TRBJ2-1; D is possibly TRBD1 (5 bases). The CDR3 contains 15 residues. Germline CDR1 LGHNA, CDR2 YNFKEQ. Trimming took off 1 base at V and 5 bases at J, with 12 bases between the two ends.